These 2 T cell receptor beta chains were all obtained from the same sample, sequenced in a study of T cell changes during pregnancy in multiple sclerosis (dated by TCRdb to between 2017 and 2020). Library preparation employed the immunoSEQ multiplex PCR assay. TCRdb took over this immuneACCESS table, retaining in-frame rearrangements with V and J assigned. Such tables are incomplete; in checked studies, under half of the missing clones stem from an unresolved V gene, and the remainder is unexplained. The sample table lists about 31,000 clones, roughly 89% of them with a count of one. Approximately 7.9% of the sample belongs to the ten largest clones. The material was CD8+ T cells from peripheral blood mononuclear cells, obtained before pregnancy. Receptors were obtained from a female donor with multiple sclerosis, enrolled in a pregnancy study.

CDR3 sequence reads: CASSALPGLDSTQYF. As DNA, the CDR3 is TGTGCCAGCAGCGCTCTTCCGGGACTGGATTCTACGCAGTATTTT. The chain couples TRBV7-6 to TRBJ2-3, with D tentatively TRBD2 (6 bases). CDR3 size: 15 residues. Germline assignment: CDR1 SGHVS and CDR2 FNYEAQ. The V gene lost 5 bases and the J gene lost 8 bases, with 20 bases spanning the gap. Filled out from reference TRBV7-6 and TRBJ2-3, the complete variable domain reads GAGVSQSPRYKVTKRGQDVALRCDPISGHVSLYWYRQALGQGPEFLTYFNYEAQQDKSGLPNDRFSAERPEGSISTLTIQRTEQRDSAMYRCASSALPGLDSTQYFGPGTRLTVL.

The CDR3 nucleotides are TGCGCCAGCAGCTTGGACGGGGGGACCCTCACCGGGGAGCTGTTTTTT. It codes for CASSLDGGTLTGELFF. This chain connects TRBV5-1 to TRBJ2-2; 7 bases agree with TRBD2. Germline V gene data show CDR1 as SGHRS and CDR2 as YFSETQ. The junction had 6 bases not matched to a gene; V was cut back by 0 bases and J by 4 bases. The CDR3 has 16 amino acids.